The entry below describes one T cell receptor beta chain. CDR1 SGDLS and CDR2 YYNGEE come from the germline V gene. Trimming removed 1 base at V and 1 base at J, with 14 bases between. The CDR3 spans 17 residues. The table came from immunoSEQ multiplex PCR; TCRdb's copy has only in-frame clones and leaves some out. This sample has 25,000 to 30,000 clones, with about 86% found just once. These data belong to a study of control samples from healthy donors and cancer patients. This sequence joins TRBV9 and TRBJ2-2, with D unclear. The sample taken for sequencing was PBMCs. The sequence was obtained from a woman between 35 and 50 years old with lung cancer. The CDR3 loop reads CASSVQVETQNTGELFF. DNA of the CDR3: TGTGCCAGCAGCGTACAGGTGGAGACACAGAACACCGGGGAGCTGTTTTTT.